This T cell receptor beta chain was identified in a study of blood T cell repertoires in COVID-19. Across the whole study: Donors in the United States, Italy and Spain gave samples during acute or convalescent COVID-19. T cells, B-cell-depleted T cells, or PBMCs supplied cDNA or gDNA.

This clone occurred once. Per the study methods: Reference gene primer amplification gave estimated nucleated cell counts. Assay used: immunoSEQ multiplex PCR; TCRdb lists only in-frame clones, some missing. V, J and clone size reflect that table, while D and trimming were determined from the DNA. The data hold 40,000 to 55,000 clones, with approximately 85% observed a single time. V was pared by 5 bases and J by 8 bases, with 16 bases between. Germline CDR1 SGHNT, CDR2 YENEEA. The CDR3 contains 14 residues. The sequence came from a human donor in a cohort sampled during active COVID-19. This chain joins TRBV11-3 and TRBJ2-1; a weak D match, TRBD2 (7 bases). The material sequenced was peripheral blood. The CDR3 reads CASSLGAGADEQFF. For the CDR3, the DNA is TGTGCCAGCAGCCTTGGTGCGGGGGCCGATGAGCAGTTCTTC.